Below are 24 T cell receptor beta chains sequenced from a single sample in a study of beta chain features in type 1 diabetes. What was sequenced were expressed TCRB transcripts, since all of the isolated RNA had been reverse transcribed. Using immunoSEQ multiplex PCR, the repertoire was profiled, and TCRdb retains in-frame clones only, with some absent. The data show 400,000 to 500,000 clones, with roughly 13% seen just once and roughly 0.038% held by the top ten. The sample consisted of naive CD4+ T cells from blood. The receptors derive from a man aged 30 to 45 in good health.

This clone showed up just a few times. Additional DNA sequences in this sample encode the identical CDR3. The V gene is TRBV7-9, the J gene TRBJ2-6, with unresolved D. Germline CDR1 reads SEHNR; CDR2 reads FQNEAQ (reference sequence). V lost 1 base to trimming and J lost 0 bases, with 7 bases between them. This CDR3 is 16 amino acids long. CDR3 sequence reads: CASSLVVGSGANVLTF. In DNA form, the CDR3 reads TGTGCCAGCAGCTTAGTTGTGGGCTCTGGGGCCAACGTCCTGACTTTC.

This chain joins TRBV5-1 and TRBJ1-2, with D unresolved. This CDR3 is built from 16 residues. CDR1 SGHRS and CDR2 YFSETQ come from the germline V gene. Trimming took off 2 bases at V and 5 bases at J, with 19 bases between the two ends. The CDR3 DNA reads as TGCGCCAGCAGCTTCTCAGGTCATACTAGCGCTTATGGCTACACCTTC. Its protein is CASSFSGHTSAYGYTF.

This clone has only a few counts. This sequence joins TRBV19 and TRBJ2-1; TRBD2 aligns across 10 bases. The CDR3 consists of 17 residues. V lost 5 bases and J lost 10; bases outside the gene matches: 17. Looked up from germline, CDR1 is LNHDA and CDR2 is SQIVND (reference sequence). The CDR3 nucleotides read TGTGCCAGTAGTCTCATGCCAGCGGGAGGGCCGAGTGACGAGCAGTTCTTC. Translating it yields CASSLMPAGGPSDEQFF.

This chain links TRBV7-2 with TRBJ2-5; D may be TRBD1 (6 bases). Germline assignment: CDR1 SGHTA and CDR2 FQGNSA. This CDR3 has 14 amino acids. The V end lost 6 bases, the J end lost 0 bases, and 11 bases lay between the germline ends. CDR3 DNA sequence: TGTGCCAGCAGGTCCGACAGGTACCAAGAGACCCAGTACTTC. This gives the protein CASRSDRYQETQYF. The full variable domain, rest sourced from reference TRBV7-2 and TRBJ2-5, is GAGVSQSPSNKVTEKGKDVELRCDPISGHTALYWYRQSLGQGLEFLIYFQGNSAPDKSGLPSDRFSAERTGGSVSTLTIQRTQQEDSAVYLCASRSDRYQETQYFGPGTRLLVL.

This clone was seen only a few times. The chain uses TRBV4-1 and TRBJ2-1, with 8 bases that match TRBD2. The CDR3 runs to 16 residues. CDR1 and CDR2 from the germline V gene are MGHRA and YSYEKL. With V trimmed by 3 bases and J by 3 bases, 7 bases remained unmatched. CDR3 in amino acids: CASSQSRSGNYNEQFF. As DNA, the CDR3 is TGCGCCAGCAGCCAGTCTCGTAGCGGGAACTACAATGAGCAGTTCTTC.

This sequence joins TRBV28 and TRBJ1-2, with a weak D call TRBD1 (5 bases). Trimming took 5 bases from V and 2 from J, leaving 9 bases between them. Looked up from germline, CDR1 is MDHEN and CDR2 is SYDVKM. The CDR3 consists of 13 residues. The CDR3 protein is CASSPQENYGYTF. CDR3 nucleotides: TGTGCCAGCAGTCCACAGGAGAACTATGGCTACACCTTC.

This clone has just a few counts. The J gene is TRBJ2-3, the V gene TRBV13; TRBD2 agrees at 7 bases. The CDR3 extends over 14 amino acids. Looked up from germline, CDR1 is PRHDT and CDR2 is FYEKMQ (reference sequence). V lost 5 bases, J lost 6 bases, and 8 bases stayed unmatched. The CDR3: CASSPTGGWDTQYF. CDR3 bases: TGTGCCAGCAGCCCGACGGGGGGATGGGATACGCAGTATTTT. Together with reference TRBV13 and TRBJ2-3, the CDR3 gives the full variable domain: AAGVIQSPRHLIKEKRETATLKCYPIPRHDTVYWYQQGPGQDPQFLISFYEKMQSDKGSIPDRFSAQQFSDYHSELNMSSLELGDSALYFCASSPTGGWDTQYFGPGTRLTVL.

This chain connects TRBV30 to TRBJ2-1; 7 bases match TRBD2. The CDR3 contains 15 residues. Germline values: CDR1 GTSNPN, CDR2 SVGIG (reference sequence). The ends lost 3 bases at V and 4 bases at J; junction bases unmatched: 9. Written as DNA, the CDR3 is TGTGCCTGGAGCCGCCGGGGGGTGGTTTACAATGAGCAGTTCTTC. This translates into CAWSRRGVVYNEQFF.

The chain carries TRBV27 and TRBJ1-1; D gene ambiguous. The germline V and J ends were trimmed by 5 bases and 0 bases, with 13 bases remaining between them. This CDR3 comprises 15 residues. Germline CDR1 is MNHEY and CDR2 is SMNVEV (reference sequence). The CDR3 DNA reads TGTGCCAGCAGTCCCTACAGTCGTATGAACACTGAAGCTTTCTTT. Amino acids: CASSPYSRMNTEAFF.

This rearrangement joins TRBV7-2 to TRBJ2-7; D possibly corresponds to TRBD1 (5 bases). Trimming shortened V by 2 bases and J by 5 bases, and 10 bases separated the two germline ends. CDR3 length: 13 amino acids. The germline V gene has CDR1 SGHTA and CDR2 FQGNSA. This CDR3 reads CASSLQGFHEQYV. The CDR3 nucleotides read TGTGCCAGCAGCTTACAGGGCTTCCACGAGCAGTACGTC.

V gene TRBV25-1 combines with J gene TRBJ2-2; the D gene could be TRBD1 or TRBD2 (5 bases each). This CDR3 is built from 17 residues. The germline V and J ends were trimmed by 3 bases and 5 bases, with 19 bases remaining between them. The germline V gene has CDR1 MGHDK and CDR2 SYGVNS. The CDR3 region has the DNA TGTGCCAGCAGTGACACACGTGGGGGTTCTGAAACCGGGGAGCTGTTTTTT. Amino acid sequence: CASSDTRGGSETGELFF.

V and J are TRBV25-1 and TRBJ2-1; D is unclear. This CDR3 is built from 16 residues. Germline V CDR1 and CDR2: MGHDK, SYGVNS. Deletions cut 4 bases from V and 3 bases from J, with 16 bases between. CDR3 sequence: CASSGGLRALYNEQFF. The CDR3 nucleotides read TGTGCCAGCAGTGGTGGCCTTAGGGCCCTCTACAATGAGCAGTTCTTC.

This clone has a handful of counts. The V call is TRBV30, the J call TRBJ1-5; D is undetermined. The germline V gene encodes CDR1 GTSNPN and CDR2 SVGIG (reference sequence). CDR3 size: 13 residues. Trimming pared 4 bases from V and 3 bases from J, leaving 10 bases between. The CDR3 spells CAWTGRPNQPQHF. In DNA form, the CDR3 reads TGTGCCTGGACCGGACGGCCCAATCAGCCCCAGCATTTT. The full variable domain, in which reference TRBV30 and TRBJ1-5 provide the parts outside the CDR3, is SQTIHQWPATLVQPVGSPLSLECTVEGTSNPNLYWYRQAAGRGLQLLFYSVGIGQISSEVPQNLSASRPQDRQFILSSKKLLLSDSGFYLCAWTGRPNQPQHFGDGTRLSIL.

In its sample, this clone was seen a few times. V usage is TRBV30 and J usage is TRBJ1-2; 10 positions match TRBD1. The CDR3 runs to 18 residues. With 4 bases clipped from V and 3 bases from J, the junction kept 17 bases outside the gene matches. Germline V CDR1 and CDR2: GTSNPN, SVGIG (reference sequence). The CDR3 is CAWKTGGSSTQPYYGYTF. The CDR3 bases are TGTGCCTGGAAGACAGGGGGCTCCTCTACCCAACCCTACTATGGCTACACCTTC.

This chain links TRBV7-2 with TRBJ2-4; tentative D call: TRBD1 (5 bases). CDR1 and CDR2 (germline): SGHTA, FQGNSA. The CDR3 length is 16 residues. V lost 1 base and J lost 1, with 11 bases in between. The CDR3 nucleotides are TGTGCCAGCAGCTTAGACCCAGGGATGGCCAAAAACATTCAGTACTTC. This encodes CASSLDPGMAKNIQYF.

The chain employs TRBV5-1 and TRBJ2-7; 8 bases are a match to TRBD1. Trimming cost V 4 bases and J 0 bases; bases outside gene matches: 6. The V gene's germline CDR1 is SGHRS and CDR2 YFSETQ. CDR3 length: 15 amino acids. The CDR3 DNA reads TGCGCCAGCAGCACCGGGACAGGTAGCTCCTACGAGCAGTACGTC. Amino acid sequence: CASSTGTGSSYEQYV.

The table lists this clone with a few counts. This chain joins TRBV5-4 and TRBJ1-1; D is unclear. The ends were cut back, 4 bases at V and 5 bases at J, with 12 bases in the middle. The CDR3 totals 13 residues. Germline CDR1 is SGHNT and CDR2 is YYREEE (reference sequence). CDR3 nucleotides: TGTGCCAGCAGCCCCTCGGGCGGGACTGAAGCTTTCTTT. It yields the protein CASSPSGGTEAFF. Full variable domain (remainder filled in from reference TRBV5-4 and TRBJ1-1): ETGVTQSPTHLIKTRGQQVTLRCSSQSGHNTVSWYQQALGQGPQFIFQYYREEENGRGNFPPRFSGLQFPNYSSELNVNALELDDSALYLCASSPSGGTEAFFGQGTRLTVV.

This CDR3 is CASSGRDRNYEQYV. The CDR3 bases are TGTGCCAGCAGTGGCCGGGACAGAAACTACGAGCAGTACGTC. The V and J genes are TRBV6-1 and TRBJ2-7; 7 nucleotides agree with TRBD1. The V gene's germline CDR1 is MNHNS and CDR2 SASEGT. This CDR3 spans 14 amino acids. Trimming removed 4 bases from V and 3 bases from J; junction bases left unmatched: 6.

The CDR3 bases are TGCGCCAGCAGCTTGACATACCAAGAGACCCAGTACTTC. Amino acid sequence: CASSLTYQETQYF. V and J are TRBV5-1 and TRBJ2-5; D is undetermined. The V end was cut by 1 base, the J end by 0 bases, with 4 bases between. From germline, CDR1 is SGHRS and CDR2 YFSETQ. The CDR3 length is 13 residues.

This clone showed up just a few times. The genes are TRBV5-1 and TRBJ2-7, with 9 bases aligning to TRBD2. The ends lost 2 bases at V and 7 bases at J; junction bases unmatched: 7. CDR3 size: 14 residues. The germline V gene encodes CDR1 SGHRS and CDR2 YFSETQ. This CDR3 is CASSFSGGSEEQYF. The CDR3 nucleotides are TGCGCCAGCAGCTTTAGCGGGGGTTCGGAGGAGCAGTACTTC. Full variable domain (missing parts from reference TRBV5-1 and TRBJ2-7): KAGVTQTPRYLIKTRGQQVTLSCSPISGHRSVSWYQQTPGQGLQFLFEYFSETQRNKGNFPGRFSGRQFSNSRSEMNVSTLELGDSALYLCASSFSGGSEEQYFGPGTRLTVT.

This clone was counted at least ten times. The chain uses TRBV10-3 and TRBJ2-1; D possibly corresponds to TRBD1 (5 bases). CDR3 length: 13 amino acids. V was clipped by 5 bases and J by 8 bases, with 13 bases between them. The germline gives CDR1 ENHRY, CDR2 SYGVKD. For the CDR3, the DNA is TGTGCCATCAGTCCTAGATCAGGGTATGAGCAGTTCTTC. Translating gives CAISPRSGYEQFF.

Written as DNA, the CDR3 is TGCGCCAGCAGCCAGGAACTAGGCAGAAACAATGAGCAGTTCTTC. It translates to CASSQELGRNNEQFF. The chain employs TRBV4-1 and TRBJ2-1; the D gene is possibly TRBD2 (5 bases). The V gene lost 3 bases and the J gene lost 5 bases, with 14 bases spanning the gap. The CDR3 covers 15 residues. Germline-derived CDR1 and CDR2 are MGHRA and YSYEKL.

The chain combines TRBV7-2 with TRBJ1-2, with D uncertain. Per germline, CDR1 SGHTA and CDR2 FQGNSA. Trimming shortened V by 0 bases and J by 1 base, and 12 bases separated the two germline ends. The CDR3 spans 16 residues. The CDR3 DNA is TGTGCCAGCAGCTTAGCGGGTATCTGGGATAACTATGGCTACACCTTC. Protein: CASSLAGIWDNYGYTF.

Concerning this clone itself: The identical CDR3 is also encoded by other nucleotide sequences in the sample. The V call is TRBV13, the J call TRBJ2-5; D not resolved. Germline V gives CDR1 PRHDT, CDR2 FYEKMQ (reference sequence). This CDR3 has 12 residues. Trimming took 5 bases from V and 5 from J, leaving 9 bases between them. The DNA for the CDR3 is TGTGCCAGCAGCCTAGTAGGTGAGACCCAGTACTTC. The encoded protein is CASSLVGETQYF.